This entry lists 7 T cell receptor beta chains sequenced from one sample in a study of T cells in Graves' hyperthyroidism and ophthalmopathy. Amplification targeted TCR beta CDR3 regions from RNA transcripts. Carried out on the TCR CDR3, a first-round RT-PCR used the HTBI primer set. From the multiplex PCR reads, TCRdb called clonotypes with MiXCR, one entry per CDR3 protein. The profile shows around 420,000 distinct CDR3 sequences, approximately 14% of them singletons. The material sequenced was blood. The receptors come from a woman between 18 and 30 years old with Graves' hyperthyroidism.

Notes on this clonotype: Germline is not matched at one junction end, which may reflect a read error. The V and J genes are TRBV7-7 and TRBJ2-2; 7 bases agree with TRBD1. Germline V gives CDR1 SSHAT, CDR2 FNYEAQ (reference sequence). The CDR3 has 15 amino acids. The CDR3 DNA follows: TGTGCTAGCAGCCCGACAGGGTTCGGCACCGGGGAGCTGTTTTTT. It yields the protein CASSPTGFGTGELFF. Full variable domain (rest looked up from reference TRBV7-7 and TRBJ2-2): GAGVSQSPRYKVTKRGQDVTLRCDPISSHATLYWYQQALGQGPEFLTYFNYEAQPDKSGLPSDRFSAERPEGSISTLTIQRTEQRDSAMYRCASSPTGFGTGELFFGEGSRLTVL.

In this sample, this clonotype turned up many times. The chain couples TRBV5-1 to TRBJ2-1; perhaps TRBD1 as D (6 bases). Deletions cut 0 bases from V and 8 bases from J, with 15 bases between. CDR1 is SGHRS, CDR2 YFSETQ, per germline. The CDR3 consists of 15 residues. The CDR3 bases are TGCGCCAGCAGCTTGGTGGCGACAGGTATGGATGAGCAGTTCTTC. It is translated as CASSLVATGMDEQFF.

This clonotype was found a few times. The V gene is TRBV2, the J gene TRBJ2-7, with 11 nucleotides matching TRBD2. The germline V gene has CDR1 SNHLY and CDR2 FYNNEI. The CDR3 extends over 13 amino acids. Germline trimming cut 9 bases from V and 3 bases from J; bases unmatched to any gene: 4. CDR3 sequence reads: CASLLAGVYEQYF. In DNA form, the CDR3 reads TGTGCCAGTTTACTAGCGGGAGTCTACGAGCAGTACTTC.

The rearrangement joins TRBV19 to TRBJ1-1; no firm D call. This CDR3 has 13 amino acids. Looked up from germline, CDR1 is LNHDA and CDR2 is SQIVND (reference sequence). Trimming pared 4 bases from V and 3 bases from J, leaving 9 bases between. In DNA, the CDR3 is TGTGCCAGTAGTAAAGGTTGGGACACTGAAGCTTTCTTT. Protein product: CASSKGWDTEAFF.

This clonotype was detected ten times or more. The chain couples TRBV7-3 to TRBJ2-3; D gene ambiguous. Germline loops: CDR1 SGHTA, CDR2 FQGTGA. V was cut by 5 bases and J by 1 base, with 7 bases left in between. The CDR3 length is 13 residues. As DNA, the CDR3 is TGTGCCAGCAGCCAAACCGGCACAGATACGCAGTATTTT. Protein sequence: CASSQTGTDTQYF.

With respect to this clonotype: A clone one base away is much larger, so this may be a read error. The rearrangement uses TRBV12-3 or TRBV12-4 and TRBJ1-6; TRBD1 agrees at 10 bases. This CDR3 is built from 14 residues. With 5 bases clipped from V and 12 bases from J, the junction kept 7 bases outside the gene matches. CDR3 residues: CASSERDRGLPLHF. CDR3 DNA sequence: TGTGCCAGCAGTGAGCGGGACAGGGGTTTACCCCTCCACTTT.

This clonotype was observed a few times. This chain's CDR3 is CASSEGGVGRRGTEAFF. CDR3 coding DNA: TGTGCCAGCAGTGAAGGGGGGGTTGGCAGAAGGGGCACTGAAGCTTTCTTT. This rearrangement joins TRBV6-1 to TRBJ1-1; a possible D gene is TRBD1 (5 bases). This CDR3 has 17 amino acids. The V end lost 1 base, the J end lost 4 bases, and 19 bases lay between the germline ends. Per the germline V gene, CDR1 is MNHNS and CDR2 is SASEGT.